A selection of T cell receptor beta chains follows, all from one sample in a study of cytomegalovirus exposure and HLA in healthy donors. Sequenced by immunoSEQ multiplex PCR; TCRdb stores in-frame clones only, minus some. The sample table includes 110,000 to 150,000 clones. Sequencing was carried out using PBMCs. These receptors all stem from a male donor in good health and CMV-seronegative. CDR3s include the opening cysteine and the closing phenylalanine or tryptophan. The D gene is left open where the match is weak.

v_call,d_call,j_call,cdr3_nt,cdr3_aa
TRBV5-1,TRBD1,TRBJ1-1,TGCGCCAGCAGCTTCGGCAGGGGGGTCGTAGACACTGAAGCTTTCTTT,CASSFGRGVVDTEAFF
TRBV4-3,-,TRBJ1-6,TGCGCCAGCAGCCAAGACGGGCGATCGGGATCACCCCTCCACTTT,CASSQDGRSGSPLHF
TRBV7-2,-,TRBJ1-1,TGTGCCAGCAGTCCACAGCGGACTGAAGCTTTCTTT,CASSPQRTEAFF
TRBV19,-,TRBJ1-5,TGTGCCAGTAGTTCCCCACCGGGCCAGGGTCAGCCCCAGCATTTT,CASSSPPGQGQPQHF
TRBV10-1,TRBD2,TRBJ2-5,TGCGCCAGCAATAGCGCTAGCGGGGAGTACCAAGAGACCCAGTACTTC,CASNSASGEYQETQYF
TRBV27,-,TRBJ1-1,TGTGCCAGCAGTTTTATCGCGGGACGCGGGGACACTGAAGCTTTCTTT,CASSFIAGRGDTEAFF
TRBV5-4,-,TRBJ2-2,TGTGCCAGCAGCTTGCAGGTTTCGAACACCGGGGAGCTGTTTTTT,CASSLQVSNTGELFF
TRBV11-2,-,TRBJ2-7,TGTGCCAGCAGCTTAGAGAGCGGGCTAACCTACGAGCAGTACTTC,CASSLESGLTYEQYF
TRBV30,TRBD1,TRBJ2-4,TGTGCCTGGAGTGTAGGGACAGGGTGGATTAACATTCAGTACTTC,CAWSVGTGWINIQYF
TRBV30,TRBD1,TRBJ1-4,TGTGCCTGGAGCGGTACAGGGGACGGGGGAAAACTGTTTTTT,CAWSGTGDGGKLFF
TRBV5-1,TRBD1,TRBJ1-4,TGCGCCAGCAGCTCTCAGACAGGGACAAATGAAAAACTGTTTTTT,CASSSQTGTNEKLFF
TRBV6-5,TRBD1,TRBJ2-7,TGTGCCAGCAGTTACTTAAGCGACAGGGCCTACGAGCAGTACTTC,CASSYLSDRAYEQYF
TRBV5-6,TRBD1,TRBJ2-3,TGTGCCAGCAGCAGCGGGACAGGGCCAGATACGCAGTATTTT,CASSSGTGPDTQYF
TRBV5-8,-,TRBJ1-2,TGTGCCAGCAGCAGGCGGACAACCACCCCTATCTATGGCTACACCTTC,CASSRRTTTPIYGYTF
TRBV30,-,TRBJ1-2,TGTGCCTGGAGCGAAATAACAGCCGGCTATGGCTACACCTTC,CAWSEITAGYGYTF
TRBV19,TRBD1,TRBJ1-2,TGTGCCAGTAGTACTGGGGACAGGAGATATGGCTACACCTTC,CASSTGDRRYGYTF
TRBV6-6,-,TRBJ2-7,TGTGCCAGCAGTTCAGTCCCCTACGAGCAGTACTTC,CASSSVPYEQYF
TRBV6-1,-,TRBJ1-4,TGTGCCAGCAGTCCCCACGCCAGGCTGGGGGCAGAACTGTTTTTT,CASSPHARLGAELFF
TRBV18,TRBD1,TRBJ2-7,TGTGCCAGCTCACCACTTAATTTGGACAGGGCCGACCAGGGGCAGTACTTC,CASSPLNLDRADQGQYF
TRBV29-1,TRBD1,TRBJ2-6,TGCAGCGTTGAAATGACAGGGGGCCTTCCTGGGGCCAACGTCCTGACTTTC,CSVEMTGGLPGANVLTF
TRBV5-1,TRBD2,TRBJ2-1,TGCGCCAGCAGCTTGGGTCGGGGGGGATACAATGAGCAGTTCTTC,CASSLGRGGYNEQFF
TRBV7-6,-,TRBJ1-4,TGTGCCAGCAGCTTAGTGTCTACTGCAACTAATGAAAAACTGTTTTTT,CASSLVSTATNEKLFF
TRBV27,TRBD1,TRBJ1-4,TGTGCCAGCAGTTTATATCCAGGGGGCCCGGATCATAATGAAAAACTGTTTTTT,CASSLYPGGPDHNEKLFF
TRBV5-6,TRBD2,TRBJ2-3,TGTGCCAGCAGCCTGGGACTAGCGGGGATAAGCACAGATACGCAGTATTTT,CASSLGLAGISTDTQYF